A single sample gave rise to the 6 T cell receptor beta chains below, sequenced in a study of technical replicates of blood from a few donors. Sequencing used immunoSEQ multiplex PCR; TCRdb keeps in-frame clones, though not all of them. The data contain approximately 87,000 clones, about nine tenths of them singletons. Sequencing was done on a sample of T cells isolated from PBMCs. These receptors all stem from a human donor in good health. Some clones in this sample may be carry-over from other donors' samples.

The gene calls are TRBV19 and TRBJ2-1, with 9 positions matching TRBD2. Germline assignment: CDR1 LNHDA and CDR2 SQIVND (reference sequence). V gave up 7 bases and J gave up 6 bases; unmatched junction bases: 13. The length of the CDR3 is 16 residues. The CDR3 sequence is CASTPPGLAGSNEQFF. CDR3 nucleotide sequence: TGTGCCAGTACCCCCCCGGGACTAGCAGGTAGCAATGAGCAGTTCTTC.

This rearrangement joins TRBV5-1 to TRBJ2-2, with TRBD2 identical over 7 bases. The CDR3 totals 17 residues. Trimming took 4 bases from V and 7 from J; bases not matched to a gene: 16. The germline gives CDR1 SGHRS, CDR2 YFSETQ. CDR3 nucleotide sequence: TGCGCCAGCAGCCCCAAAGGCGGCGGGAGAGATAGCGGGGAGCTGTTTTTT. Amino acids: CASSPKGGGRDSGELFF.

CDR3 sequence reads: CATSRTGSSYEQYF. The CDR3 DNA is TGTGCCACCAGCAGGACCGGGAGCTCCTACGAGCAGTACTTC. The chain combines TRBV15 with TRBJ2-7; tentative D call: TRBD2 (6 bases). Trimming left V 3 bases short and J 0 bases short, with 9 bases between. The CDR3 covers 14 residues. The germline V gene has CDR1 LNHNV and CDR2 YYDKDF (reference sequence).

This chain uses TRBV21-1 with TRBJ2-7; the DNA was not compared with TRBD2, the D call given in the table. TRBV21-1 is classified as a pseudogene. The CDR3 covers 13 residues. CDR3 sequence: CASSAGGVHEQYF. CDR3 bases: TGTGCCAGCTCAGCGGGAGGTGTCCACGAGCAGTACTTC.

The chain couples TRBV27 to TRBJ1-1; D uncertain. Germline values: CDR1 MNHEY, CDR2 SMNVEV (reference sequence). V lost 7 bases and J 0 bases, leaving 18 bases between the germline ends. The CDR3 length is 16 residues. The CDR3: CASMPNPGRMNTEAFF. As DNA, the CDR3 is TGTGCCAGCATGCCCAATCCCGGGAGAATGAACACTGAAGCTTTCTTT.

The chain recombines TRBV4-1 with TRBJ2-7, with 8 bases aligning to TRBD2. CDR1 is MGHRA and CDR2 is YSYEKL in the germline V gene. Unmatched junction bases numbered 10, after V lost 4 bases and J lost 2 bases. The CDR3 extends over 16 amino acids. CDR3 DNA sequence: TGCGCCAGCAGCCCGTGGGGTAGCGGGAAAGCCTACGAGCAGTACTTC. Its translation is CASSPWGSGKAYEQYF.